The 19 T cell receptor beta chains given below trace back to one sample, sequenced in a study of T cell changes during pregnancy in multiple sclerosis. Using immunoSEQ multiplex PCR, the repertoire was profiled, and TCRdb retains in-frame clones only, with some absent. The table shows roughly 90,000 clones, with approximately 90% occurring only once. Here the sequenced sample was peripheral blood, taken in the first trimester of pregnancy. These receptors originate from a female donor in good health, enrolled as a control in a pregnancy study.

This clone was recorded once. The chain uses TRBV7-2 and TRBJ2-3; TRBD2 matches at 7 bases. Germline CDR1 SGHTA, CDR2 FQGNSA. This CDR3 has 13 residues. Losses at the gene ends were 5 bases for V and 6 bases for J; bases not matched to a gene: 5. The CDR3 loop reads CASSQVGGDTQYF. The CDR3 DNA reads as TGTGCCAGCAGCCAGGTCGGGGGGGATACGCAGTATTTT.

This rearrangement joins TRBV28 to TRBJ1-6; D remains unclear. The CDR3 is 14 residues long. Germline-derived CDR1 and CDR2 are MDHEN and SYDVKM. The V end lost 5 bases, the J end lost 0 bases, and 5 bases lay between the germline ends. The chain's CDR3 is CASSGSSYNSPLHF. The CDR3 region has the DNA TGTGCCAGCAGTGGGAGCTCCTATAATTCACCCCTCCACTTT.

The chain carries TRBV6-1 and TRBJ2-7; possibly TRBD2 for D (6 bases). The V gene lost 4 bases and the J gene lost 3 bases, with 13 bases spanning the gap. Germline CDR1 MNHNS, CDR2 SASEGT. The CDR3 runs 14 residues. DNA for the CDR3: TGTGCCAGCAGTGGTTTGGGGCGGGACTACGAGCAGTACTTC. Its translation: CASSGLGRDYEQYF.

V and J are TRBV4-3 and TRBJ1-3; a possible D gene is TRBD1 (6 bases). Germline CDR1 LGHNA, CDR2 YSLEER. V lost 1 base, J lost 3 bases, and 16 bases lay in between. CDR3 size: 17 residues. The CDR3 nucleotides are TGCGCCAGCAGCCAAGTTTTAATGGGGGGGCTTGGAAACACCATATATTTT. Protein: CASSQVLMGGLGNTIYF.

This clone was detected once. This chain links TRBV7-2 with TRBJ1-1, with TRBD1 as a possible D gene (5 bases). Germline CDR1 reads SGHTA; CDR2 reads FQGNSA. Trimming removed 2 bases at V and 1 base at J, with 17 bases between. The CDR3 spans 17 residues. CDR3 coding DNA: TGTGCCAGCAGCTTACGGGGCGCGGGACCGAGGAACACTGAAGCTTTCTTT. Its translation is CASSLRGAGPRNTEAFF.

Comments on this clone: A read error may account for a junction end that differs from germline. The chain employs TRBV6-4 and TRBJ1-3; 12 bases are shared with TRBD1. The germline CDR1 and CDR2 sequences are MRHNA and SNTAGT. The CDR3 is 11 residues long. This chain's CDR3 is CASSRGQGASF. Here the CDR3 DNA reads TGTGCCAGCAGTAGGGGACAGGGGGCCTCCTTT.

The V call is TRBV4-3, the J call TRBJ1-4, with 7 positions matching TRBD1. The germline gives CDR1 LGHNA, CDR2 YSLEER. CDR3 size: 17 residues. Unmatched junction bases numbered 13, after V lost 4 bases and J lost 5 bases. CDR3 DNA sequence: TGCGCCAGCAGCCCAGGGAAGGGGGCAGGGAGGAATGAAAAACTGTTTTTT. This sequence encodes CASSPGKGAGRNEKLFF.

The chain combines TRBV28 with TRBJ2-5; the D gene is possibly TRBD1 (6 bases). Per germline, CDR1 MDHEN and CDR2 SYDVKM. The V and J ends lost 2 bases and 1 base respectively, with 14 bases between them. The CDR3 has 16 amino acids. DNA of the CDR3: TGTGCCAGCAGTTTACCGGAATTCAGGGGCCAAGAGACCCAGTACTTC. Translation gives CASSLPEFRGQETQYF.

The rearrangement joins TRBV6-1 to TRBJ2-1, with D perhaps TRBD2 (7 bases). The germline V gene encodes CDR1 MNHNS and CDR2 SASEGT. V gave up 11 bases and J gave up 3 bases, with 17 bases separating them. The CDR3 is 14 residues long. The CDR3, as DNA: TGTGCCGGCGACGGGGGAGGGGGCTACAATGAGCAGTTCTTC. Translation: CAGDGGGGYNEQFF.

V is TRBV6-5 and J is TRBJ1-2, with D possibly matching TRBD1 (6 bases). The germline V gene has CDR1 MNHEY and CDR2 SVGAGI. Between the trimmed V and J ends, which lost 3 bases and 2 bases, there was a span of 16 bases. The CDR3 is 16 residues long. The CDR3, as DNA: TGTGCCAGCAGTTATGCGAGGGACATGACCAACTATGGCTACACCTTC. This translates into CASSYARDMTNYGYTF.

This clone is a singleton in its sample. The chain couples TRBV7-9 to TRBJ2-5, with 12 nucleotides matching TRBD2. The length of the CDR3 is 14 residues. Germline trimming cut 5 bases from V and 5 bases from J; bases unmatched to any gene: 3. The germline gives CDR1 SEHNR, CDR2 FQNEAQ (reference sequence). CDR3 protein: CASSPGLAGETQYF. CDR3 coding DNA: TGTGCCAGCAGCCCCGGACTAGCGGGGGAGACCCAGTACTTC.

The rearrangement uses TRBV5-5 and TRBJ2-2; a possible D gene is TRBD1 (6 bases). Germline V gene data show CDR1 as SGHKS and CDR2 as YYEKEE (reference sequence). V lost 3 bases and J lost 5, with 17 bases in between. The CDR3 runs to 16 residues. CDR3 protein: CASSWGLVSGTGELFF. CDR3 nucleotide sequence: TGTGCCAGCAGCTGGGGGCTGGTTTCGGGGACCGGGGAGCTGTTTTTT.

The gene calls are TRBV13 and TRBJ2-7; weak D call: TRBD2 (6 bases). Deletions cut 5 bases from V and 2 bases from J, with 16 bases between. Germline CDR1 is PRHDT and CDR2 is FYEKMQ (reference sequence). This CDR3 has 15 amino acids. CDR3 loop: CASSHPEGSPYEQYF. CDR3 coding DNA: TGTGCCAGCAGCCACCCGGAGGGGTCCCCCTACGAGCAGTACTTC.

This clone was observed once. The V call is TRBV7-3, the J call TRBJ2-2; TRBD2 matches 15 bases. With 2 bases clipped from V and 1 base from J, the junction kept 5 bases outside the gene matches. Germline CDR1 SGHTA, CDR2 FQGTGA. The CDR3 loop spans 19 amino acids. The CDR3: CASSLGGLAGGLNTGELFF. DNA for the CDR3: TGTGCCAGCAGCTTAGGGGGACTAGCGGGGGGACTGAACACCGGGGAGCTGTTTTTT. The full variable domain, completed using reference TRBV7-3 and TRBJ2-2, is GAGVSQTPSNKVTEKGKYVELRCDPISGHTALYWYRQSLGQGPEFLIYFQGTGAADDSGLPNDRFFAVRPEGSVSTLKIQRTERGDSAVYLCASSLGGLAGGLNTGELFFGEGSRLTVL.

This chain joins TRBV2 and TRBJ2-3; 10 positions agree with TRBD1. This CDR3 has 16 residues. Germline V gene data show CDR1 as SNHLY and CDR2 as FYNNEI. Trimming at V came to 6 bases and at J to 4 bases, leaving 10 bases not matched to a gene. CDR3 in DNA: TGTGCCAGCAGGTTCACGGGACAGGGGTCCCCAGATACGCAGTATTTT. It is translated as CASRFTGQGSPDTQYF.

This chain connects TRBV7-9 to TRBJ2-7; D not resolved. Trimming took 0 bases from V and 0 from J, leaving 12 bases between them. The CDR3 has 16 residues. CDR1 is SEHNR, CDR2 FQNEAQ, per germline (reference sequence). The CDR3 protein is CASSLAPSRSSYEQYF. CDR3 sequence (DNA): TGTGCCAGCAGCTTAGCCCCGTCCCGGAGCTCCTACGAGCAGTACTTC.

The V gene is TRBV7-8, the J gene TRBJ1-4; D uncertain. The germline V and J ends were trimmed by 5 bases and 0 bases, with 25 bases remaining between them. From germline, CDR1 is SGHVS and CDR2 FQNEAQ. The CDR3 contains 20 residues. DNA of the CDR3: TGTGCCAGCAGCACAACTCAGCGGGAACTTTACCGAACAACTAATGAAAAACTGTTTTTT. It specifies CASSTTQRELYRTTNEKLFF.

The CDR3: CSVAYRGGQTQYF. CDR3 DNA: TGCAGCGTTGCCTACAGGGGAGGACAGACCCAGTACTTC. The chain employs TRBV29-1 and TRBJ2-5; weak D call: TRBD1 (7 bases). The CDR3 totals 13 residues. Trimming stripped 4 bases from V and 6 bases from J, with 15 bases between. The germline gives CDR1 SQVTM, CDR2 ANQGSEA.

The chain combines TRBV9 with TRBJ1-3, with 7 bases aligning to TRBD1. In germline, CDR1 is SGDLS, CDR2 YYNGEE. This CDR3 has 14 amino acids. Trimming removed 4 bases from V and 6 bases from J; junction bases left unmatched: 7. CDR3 nucleotides: TGTGCCAGCAGCCTCCGACAGGGAAAAAACACCATATATTTT. Translation: CASSLRQGKNTIYF.